The next 23 T cell receptor beta chains were all read from a single sample in a study of cytomegalovirus exposure and HLA in healthy donors. The primer mix had 60 Vbeta and 13 Jbeta primers. TCRdb's copy holds only in-frame clones and misses some; the assay was immunoSEQ multiplex PCR. The sample lists tens of thousands of clones, more than 80% occurring once. Sequenced input: PBMCs. The receptors derive from a man between 18 and 29 years old in good health and CMV-seronegative.

V gene TRBV7-6 combines with J gene TRBJ2-5; the match to TRBD2 covers 9 bases. The CDR3 spans 15 residues. Germline CDR1 reads SGHVS; CDR2 reads FNYEAQ. Trimming at V came to 3 bases and at J to 4 bases, leaving 6 bases not matched to a gene. CDR3 nucleotide sequence: TGTGCCAGCAGCTTGTGGGCGACTAGCGGAGAGACCCAGTACTTC. It translates to CASSLWATSGETQYF.

Concerning this clone itself: One junction end does not reproduce the germline sequence, and a read error may be involved. The chain combines TRBV6-5 with TRBJ2-4, with 7 nucleotides matching TRBD2. This CDR3 is 14 amino acids long. CDR1 is MNHEY, CDR2 SVGAGI, per germline. The CDR3 loop reads CASRRELSSDIRYF. Here the CDR3 DNA reads TGTGCCAGCAGGCGGGAGCTGTCGTCGGACATTCGGTACTTC.

The chain is built from TRBV2 and TRBJ1-1; 12 positions agree with TRBD1. Germline V gene data show CDR1 as SNHLY and CDR2 as FYNNEI. With V trimmed by 3 bases and J by 3 bases, 8 bases remained unmatched. The CDR3 sequence is 17 residues long. CDR3 DNA: TGTGCCAGCAGTGATAACCGGGACAGGGGGCGAGACACTGAAGCTTTCTTT. As protein: CASSDNRDRGRDTEAFF.

This rearrangement joins TRBV29-1 to TRBJ1-5; 8 nucleotides align to TRBD1. Germline CDR1 SQVTM, CDR2 ANQGSEA. V shed 5 bases, J shed 7 bases, and the junction held 10 bases outside the gene matches. The CDR3 is 14 residues long. CDR3 region: CSVRTGSVEQPQHF. The CDR3 DNA reads as TGCAGCGTTAGGACAGGGTCGGTGGAGCAGCCCCAGCATTTT.

A word on this clone: At one boundary the junction diverges from the germline segment, which might be a read error. The rearrangement joins TRBV7-6 to TRBJ2-3; TRBD2 is a possible D gene (6 bases). The V gene's germline CDR1 is SGHVS and CDR2 FNYEAQ. The CDR3 loop spans 14 amino acids. The CDR3 here is CAGSDGSSTDTQYF. CDR3 in DNA: TGTGCCGGCAGCGACGGGAGTAGCACAGATACGCAGTATTTT.

This chain joins TRBV27 and TRBJ1-3; a weak D match, TRBD1 (5 bases). The CDR3 spans 16 residues. V was cut by 5 bases and J by 0 bases, with 14 bases left in between. Germline V lookup: CDR1 MNHEY, CDR2 SMNVEV (reference sequence). CDR3 bases: TGTGCCAGCAGTCAACGGGGGGGTGCCTCTGGAAACACCATATATTTT. Protein sequence: CASSQRGGASGNTIYF.

The CDR3 loop reads CASSLVRRLAGDIDTQYF. CDR3 in DNA: TGTGCCAGCAGCTTAGTTCGGAGACTAGCGGGAGACATAGATACGCAGTATTTT. The V gene is TRBV7-9, the J gene TRBJ2-3; 12 bases map to TRBD2. V gave up 1 base and J gave up 5 bases; unmatched junction bases: 10. CDR1 and CDR2 (germline): SEHNR, FQNEAQ (reference sequence). The CDR3 covers 18 residues.

V is TRBV4-3 and J is TRBJ2-7, with TRBD2 matching over 11 bases. CDR1 LGHNA and CDR2 YSLEER come from the germline V gene. There are 15 residues in the CDR3. Unmatched junction bases numbered 3, after V lost 5 bases and J lost 0 bases. In DNA, the CDR3 is TGCGCCAGCAGCAAGGGACTAGCGGCCTCCTACGAGCAGTACTTC. This sequence encodes CASSKGLAASYEQYF.

This chain links TRBV15 with TRBJ1-5; weak D call: TRBD1 (6 bases). V was cut by 3 bases and J by 0 bases, with 12 bases left in between. Germline CDR1 and CDR2: LNHNV and YYDKDF (reference sequence). The CDR3 runs 16 residues. The CDR3 loop reads CATSSEDRPSNQPQHF. The DNA of the CDR3 is TGTGCCACCAGCAGTGAGGACAGACCTAGCAATCAGCCCCAGCATTTT.

The genes are TRBV7-9 and TRBJ1-1; D unclear. There are 16 residues in the CDR3. The germline V gene has CDR1 SEHNR and CDR2 FQNEAQ (reference sequence). Between the trimmed V and J ends, which lost 2 bases and 1 base, there was a span of 14 bases. CDR3 protein: CASSLIRSIRNTEAFF. As DNA, the CDR3 is TGTGCCAGCAGCTTAATTCGGTCAATAAGGAACACTGAAGCTTTCTTT.

The rearrangement links TRBV5-1 to TRBJ2-3, with 7 bases aligning to TRBD1. CDR1 SGHRS and CDR2 YFSETQ come from the germline V gene. This CDR3 comprises 15 residues. The junction had 7 bases not matched to a gene; V was cut back by 0 bases and J by 6 bases. The DNA of the CDR3 is TGCGCCAGCAGCTTGGCGACAGGGTATAGGGATACGCAGTATTTT. Protein: CASSLATGYRDTQYF.

On this clone itself: In the same sample, other DNA sequences code for this CDR3. This chain links TRBV5-1 with TRBJ1-1, with D possibly TRBD1 on 5 matching bases. Germline CDR1 is SGHRS and CDR2 is YFSETQ. V was pared by 1 base and J by 1 base, with 5 bases between. This CDR3 contains 13 residues. The chain's CDR3 is CASSLQGNTEAFF. DNA for the CDR3: TGCGCCAGCAGCTTGCAGGGGAACACTGAAGCTTTCTTT.

The chain recombines TRBV4-3 with TRBJ1-5; the D is unclear. The CDR3 has 16 residues. Trimming took off 2 bases at V and 0 bases at J, with 11 bases between the two ends. Germline V gives CDR1 LGHNA, CDR2 YSLEER. CDR3 sequence (DNA): TGCGCCAGCAGCCAAAATCCCCACTATAGCAATCAGCCCCAGCATTTT. Amino acids: CASSQNPHYSNQPQHF.

This chain links TRBV7-2 with TRBJ1-2, with no clear D. The CDR3 covers 13 residues. Germline lookup yields CDR1 SGHTA and CDR2 FQGNSA. V shed 0 bases and J shed 6 bases, with 8 bases lying between them. CDR3: CASSLARVDGYTF. The CDR3 coding sequence is TGTGCCAGCAGCTTAGCTAGAGTTGATGGCTACACCTTC.

This chain joins TRBV18 and TRBJ1-1; 8 nucleotides line up with TRBD1. In germline, CDR1 is KGHSH, CDR2 LQKENI. The CDR3 totals 15 residues. The J segment lost 4 bases and the V segment lost 3 bases, leaving 7 bases of the junction unmatched. Written as DNA, the CDR3 is TGTGCCAGCTCACCCGTTACAGGGGGTGGCACTGAAGCTTTCTTT. It codes for CASSPVTGGGTEAFF.

This sequence joins TRBV5-4 and TRBJ1-6; no reliable D call. CDR1 is SGHNT and CDR2 is YYREEE in the germline V gene (reference sequence). This CDR3 is built from 12 residues. Trimming stripped 1 base from V and 10 bases from J, with 6 bases between. CDR3 DNA sequence: TGTGCCAGCAGCTTGCCCAGATCACCCCTCCACTTT. This codes for CASSLPRSPLHF.

The chain recombines TRBV7-9 with TRBJ1-4, with 8 bases lining up with TRBD1. CDR3 length equals 15 residues. Losses at the gene ends were 1 base for V and 5 bases for J; bases not matched to a gene: 3. CDR1 SEHNR and CDR2 FQNEAQ come from the germline V gene (reference sequence). CDR3 sequence: CASSLGGTGNEKLFF. The CDR3 DNA reads TGTGCCAGCAGCTTAGGAGGGACAGGCAATGAAAAACTGTTTTTT.

Only one count was recorded for this clone. This chain joins TRBV9 and TRBJ2-1, with TRBD2 as a possible D gene (6 bases). With 2 bases removed from V and 6 bases from J, the gap between germline ends came to 12 bases. In germline, CDR1 is SGDLS, CDR2 YYNGEE. The CDR3 is made up of 14 amino acids. CDR3: CASSVTAGPNEQFF. CDR3 sequence (DNA): TGTGCCAGCAGCGTTACGGCGGGACCCAATGAGCAGTTCTTC. Filled out from reference TRBV9 and TRBJ2-1, the complete variable domain reads DSGVTQTPKHLITATGQRVTLRCSPRSGDLSVYWYQQSLDQGLQFLIQYYNGEERAKGNILERFSAQQFPDLHSELNLSSLELGDSALYFCASSVTAGPNEQFFGPGTRLTVL.

The chain links TRBV11-3 to TRBJ1-1, with D maybe TRBD1 (5 bases). The V gene's germline CDR1 is SGHNT and CDR2 YENEEA. The CDR3 runs 13 residues. The V gene lost 5 bases and the J gene lost 6 bases, with 13 bases spanning the gap. The CDR3 is CASSHGGTAEAFF. The CDR3 DNA follows: TGTGCCAGCAGCCACGGGGGGACCGCTGAAGCTTTCTTT.

The J gene is TRBJ2-3, the V gene TRBV28, with 7 bases matching TRBD2. After removal of 4 bases from V and 5 bases from J, the junction contained 12 bases not matched to a gene. The CDR3 is made up of 16 amino acids. The germline CDR1 and CDR2 sequences are MDHEN and SYDVKM. The CDR3 coding sequence is TGTGCCAGCAGTTCGATGACTAGCTCGTCGGTAGATACGCAGTATTTT. Translated, it gives CASSSMTSSSVDTQYF.

CDR3 sequence reads: CASSQVFTRITYEQYF. The CDR3 nucleotides read TGCGCCAGCAGCCAAGTTTTCACCAGGATCACCTACGAGCAGTACTTC. This chain uses TRBV4-3 with TRBJ2-7; no clear D. Germline-derived CDR1 and CDR2 are LGHNA and YSLEER. The CDR3 totals 16 residues. The ends were cut back, 1 base at V and 2 bases at J, with 15 bases in the middle.

The rearrangement uses TRBV28 and TRBJ1-3, with TRBD1 as a possible D gene (6 bases). This CDR3 is 11 amino acids long. CDR1 is MDHEN and CDR2 is SYDVKM in the germline V gene. With 5 bases removed from V and 9 bases from J, the gap between germline ends came to 8 bases. The CDR3 sequence: CASSGGATIYF. The CDR3 coding sequence is TGTGCCAGCAGTGGGGGGGCCACCATATATTTT.

The chain couples TRBV27 to TRBJ2-3, with 7 bases that match TRBD2. There are 14 residues in the CDR3. The V and J ends lost 2 bases and 3 bases, in that order; junction bases with no gene match: 2. Germline-derived CDR1 and CDR2 are MNHEY and SMNVEV (reference sequence). The DNA of the CDR3 is TGTGCCAGCAGTTTAAGCGGGGCTACAGATACGCAGTATTTT. Its translation: CASSLSGATDTQYF.